The entry below describes one T cell receptor (beta chain). PCR primers comprised 60 Vbeta and 13 Jbeta primers. TCRdb's table, derived via immunoSEQ multiplex PCR, lists solely in-frame clones and lacks some. The repertoire holds some 130,000 clones, with roughly 82% as singletons. The sample originates from a study of cytomegalovirus exposure and HLA in healthy donors. The CDR3 loop spans 16 amino acids. The germline V gene has CDR1 SGDLS and CDR2 YYNGEE. Losses at the gene ends were 0 bases for V and 4 bases for J; bases not matched to a gene: 8. The V and J genes are TRBV9 and TRBJ2-3; TRBD2 agrees at 7 bases. This TCR derives from a male donor in good health and CMV-seropositive. The sample comprised PBMCs. CDR3 loop: CASSVDGGSLSDTQYF. The DNA for the CDR3 is TGTGCCAGCAGCGTAGACGGCGGGAGCCTTTCAGATACGCAGTATTTT. The full variable domain, rest sourced from reference TRBV9 and TRBJ2-3, is DSGVTQTPKHLITATGQRVTLRCSPRSGDLSVYWYQQSLDQGLQFLIQYYNGEERAKGNILERFSAQQFPDLHSELNLSSLELGDSALYFCASSVDGGSLSDTQYFGPGTRLTVL.